One and the same sample provided the 22 T cell receptor beta chains below, sequenced in a study of shared clonotypes between healthy human individuals. Sequencing was performed with immunoSEQ multiplex PCR; in TCRdb, only in-frame clones are kept and a portion is missing. The sample holds roughly 2,000,000 clones, over 85% seen once. CD45RO-negative CD8 cells positively selected for CCR7 made up the naive population, which excluded terminally differentiated effector memory CD45RA+ cells. Sequencing was done on a sample of naive CD8+ T cells from PBMCs. These receptors were taken from a man aged 18-30 years in good health. Some clones in this sample may be carry-over from other donors' samples.

CDR3 DNA sequence: TGTGCCAGCAGCCCGTGGGGGGGATTTCAAGAGACCCAGTACTTC. Translation gives CASSPWGGFQETQYF. The rearrangement links TRBV9 to TRBJ2-5; 7 nucleotides line up with TRBD2. This CDR3 has 15 residues. V lost 4 bases, J lost 2 bases, and 8 bases stayed unmatched. Per the germline V gene, CDR1 is SGDLS and CDR2 is YYNGEE.

The V call is TRBV6-1, the J call TRBJ2-5; 8 bases are shared with TRBD1. CDR3 length equals 14 residues. The germline CDR1 and CDR2 sequences are MNHNS and SASEGT. V shed 7 bases, J shed 2 bases, and the junction held 6 bases outside the gene matches. CDR3 coding DNA: TGTGCCAGCACCAGTAGACAGGGGCAAGAGACCCAGTACTTC. Its translation: CASTSRQGQETQYF.

The chain has TRBV10-2 and TRBJ2-2; D is uncertain. The CDR3 is 10 residues long. CDR1 is WSHSY, CDR2 SAAADI, per germline. Deletions cut 7 bases from V and 9 bases from J, with 6 bases between. The CDR3 coding sequence is TGCGCCAGCATGGCCCGGGAGCTGTTTTTT. As protein: CASMARELFF.

The rearrangement uses TRBV28 and TRBJ2-7, with 7 bases identical to TRBD2. V dropped 3 bases and J dropped 2; count of bases not matched to a gene: 10. Per germline, CDR1 MDHEN and CDR2 SYDVKM. The CDR3 sequence is 16 residues long. The CDR3 sequence is CASSFSRWLAAYEQYF. CDR3 nucleotide sequence: TGTGCCAGCAGTTTCAGTAGGTGGCTAGCGGCCTACGAGCAGTACTTC.

V usage is TRBV7-9 and J usage is TRBJ2-5, with unresolved D. The CDR3 is 14 amino acids. From germline, CDR1 is SEHNR and CDR2 FQNEAQ (reference sequence). The V end lost 5 bases, the J end lost 4 bases, and 14 bases lay between the germline ends. The CDR3 reads CASSPYNDVETQYF. CDR3 sequence (DNA): TGTGCCAGCAGCCCGTACAACGACGTAGAGACCCAGTACTTC.

The CDR3 nucleotides read TGCGCCAGCAGCTGGGGGACGGCCGCGGCTGAAGCTTTCTTT. Translated: CASSWGTAAAEAFF. This chain connects TRBV5-1 to TRBJ1-1; weak D call: TRBD1 (5 bases). Germline CDR1 reads SGHRS; CDR2 reads YFSETQ. V lost 3 bases and J lost 6, with 15 bases in between. CDR3 length: 14 residues.

The chain employs TRBV6-1 and TRBJ1-5; TRBD1 might be the D (6 bases). Trimming pared 1 base from V and 7 bases from J, leaving 23 bases between. The CDR3 covers 18 residues. The germline V gene has CDR1 MNHNS and CDR2 SASEGT. The CDR3 loop reads CASSEGSYRVPGEQPQHF. In DNA, the CDR3 is TGTGCCAGCAGTGAAGGATCCTACAGGGTTCCGGGGGAGCAGCCCCAGCATTTT.

The J gene is TRBJ1-2, the V gene TRBV6-1; TRBD1 aligns across 7 bases. The V gene's germline CDR1 is MNHNS and CDR2 SASEGT. With V trimmed by 10 bases and J by 4 bases, 6 bases remained unmatched. CDR3 length equals 12 residues. CDR3: CATGTAGYGYTF. The CDR3 DNA sequence: TGTGCCACCGGGACAGCGGGCTATGGCTACACCTTC.

This rearrangement joins TRBV29-1 to TRBJ2-1, with unresolved D. The CDR3 sequence is 12 residues long. In germline, CDR1 is SQVTM, CDR2 ANQGSEA. The ends were cut back, 1 base at V and 4 bases at J, with 5 bases in the middle. CDR3 sequence reads: CSVEAVYNEQFF. The CDR3 DNA sequence: TGCAGCGTTGAAGCGGTATACAATGAGCAGTTCTTC.

This rearrangement joins TRBV7-2 to TRBJ2-6; TRBD1 matches 9 bases. Germline CDR1 reads SGHTA; CDR2 reads FQGNSA. V lost 5 bases and J lost 1; bases outside the gene matches: 6. CDR3 length equals 17 residues. CDR3 DNA: TGTGCCAGCAGCCGGGACAGGGTAAATTCTGGGGCCAACGTCCTGACTTTC. It encodes CASSRDRVNSGANVLTF.

The chain joins TRBV5-1 to TRBJ2-7, with 7 bases fitting TRBD2. The junction had 7 bases not matched to a gene; V was cut back by 0 bases and J by 7 bases. The CDR3 totals 14 residues. Germline V gene data show CDR1 as SGHRS and CDR2 as YFSETQ. The CDR3 here is CASSLEAGSWEQYF. The CDR3 nucleotides read TGCGCCAGCAGCTTGGAAGCGGGAAGCTGGGAGCAGTACTTC.

The chain recombines TRBV4-1 with TRBJ2-1; no clear D gene. The V end was cut by 4 bases, the J end by 7 bases, with 14 bases between. This CDR3 has 14 residues. From germline, CDR1 is MGHRA and CDR2 YSYEKL. This CDR3 is CASSPFNIGNEQFF. The CDR3 DNA is TGCGCCAGCAGCCCGTTCAACATCGGTAATGAGCAGTTCTTC.

This clone was seen a single time. The chain carries TRBV28 and TRBJ2-3; either TRBD1 or TRBD2 may fit D (5 bases each). Trimming stripped 4 bases from V and 2 bases from J, with 19 bases between. Germline CDR1 reads MDHEN; CDR2 reads SYDVKM. The CDR3 consists of 17 residues. CDR3 loop: CASSSGTTRGYTDTQYF. The CDR3 nucleotides read TGTGCCAGCAGTTCCGGGACCACTAGGGGATACACAGATACGCAGTATTTT.

The V call is TRBV15, the J call TRBJ1-2, with unresolved D. V was shortened by 5 bases and J by 1 base, with 11 bases between the two germline ends. The CDR3 covers 14 residues. The germline CDR1 and CDR2 sequences are LNHNV and YYDKDF (reference sequence). This chain's CDR3 is CATSPRSVNYGYTF. The DNA for the CDR3 is TGTGCCACCAGCCCACGTTCAGTTAACTATGGCTACACCTTC.

The rearrangement uses TRBV7-6 and TRBJ1-1; D is ambiguous. The germline V gene encodes CDR1 SGHVS and CDR2 FNYEAQ. V was pared by 1 base and J by 3 bases, with 15 bases between. The CDR3 totals 16 residues. CDR3 loop: CASSLDAGIGYTEAFF. The CDR3, as DNA: TGTGCCAGCAGCTTAGACGCGGGAATAGGATACACTGAAGCTTTCTTT.

The chain's CDR3 is CASSLGIRGQGGTEAFF. The CDR3 DNA follows: TGTGCCAGCAGCTTAGGCATTAGGGGACAGGGCGGCACTGAAGCTTTCTTT. The chain joins TRBV13 to TRBJ1-1; TRBD1 agrees at 9 bases. Germline CDR1 is PRHDT and CDR2 is FYEKMQ (reference sequence). V shed 0 bases and J 4 bases; nucleotides not matched to a gene: 9. The CDR3 extends over 17 amino acids.

This sequence joins TRBV11-2 and TRBJ1-1; D is possibly TRBD1 (6 bases). V lost 4 bases to trimming and J lost 4 bases, with 10 bases between them. Per the germline V gene, CDR1 is SGHAT and CDR2 is FQNNGV. The CDR3 runs 13 residues. The CDR3 coding sequence is TGTGCCAGCAGCTGGGGGACACGCACTGAAGCTTTCTTT. It specifies CASSWGTRTEAFF. Supplemented by reference TRBV11-2 and TRBJ1-1, the full variable domain reads EAGVAQSPRYKIIEKRQSVAFWCNPISGHATLYWYQQILGQGPKLLIQFQNNGVVDDSQLPKDRFSAERLKGVDSTLKIQPAKLEDSAVYLCASSWGTRTEAFFGQGTRLTVV.

The V call is TRBV5-6, the J call TRBJ2-5, with 10 bases aligning to TRBD2. This CDR3 has 19 amino acids. After removal of 4 bases from V and 1 base from J, the junction contained 16 bases not matched to a gene. Germline loops: CDR1 SGHDT, CDR2 YYEEEE. Written as DNA, the CDR3 is TGTGCCAGCAGCCTGAAACCGGGACTAGCGCAACTAACCCAAGAGACCCAGTACTTC. Translated: CASSLKPGLAQLTQETQYF.

This chain connects TRBV19 to TRBJ1-1, with D hard to call. The germline V gene encodes CDR1 LNHDA and CDR2 SQIVND (reference sequence). This CDR3 contains 16 residues. V shed 3 bases and J shed 4 bases, with 18 bases lying between them. Here the CDR3 reads CASSIESLRFGTEAFF. The CDR3 DNA reads TGTGCCAGTAGTATCGAAAGTTTGCGGTTTGGCACTGAAGCTTTCTTT. The full variable domain, in which reference TRBV19 and TRBJ1-1 provide the parts outside the CDR3, is DGGITQSPKYLFRKEGQNVTLSCEQNLNHDAMYWYRQDPGQGLRLIYYSQIVNDFQKGDIAEGYSVSREKKESFPLTVTSAQKNPTAFYLCASSIESLRFGTEAFFGQGTRLTVV.

The chain has TRBV11-2 and TRBJ2-7; D ambiguous. Germline loops: CDR1 SGHAT, CDR2 FQNNGV. The CDR3 covers 11 residues. Deletions cut 5 bases from V and 1 base from J, with 3 bases between. CDR3 loop: CASSMSYEQYF. The CDR3 region has the DNA TGTGCCAGCAGCATGTCCTACGAGCAGTACTTC. Complete variable domain (other parts from reference TRBV11-2 and TRBJ2-7): EAGVAQSPRYKIIEKRQSVAFWCNPISGHATLYWYQQILGQGPKLLIQFQNNGVVDDSQLPKDRFSAERLKGVDSTLKIQPAKLEDSAVYLCASSMSYEQYFGPGTRLTVT.

This chain joins TRBV7-9 and TRBJ1-1; TRBD1 matches at 8 bases. CDR3 size: 15 residues. V shed 5 bases and J 5 bases; nucleotides not matched to a gene: 10. Germline V gene sequence: CDR1 SEHNR, CDR2 FQNEAQ (reference sequence). In DNA form, the CDR3 reads TGTGCCAGCAGCCGCCCCCCGGACAGGGATACTGAAGCTTTCTTT. Translation gives CASSRPPDRDTEAFF.

This clone was counted once. The CDR3 region has the DNA TGCGCCAGCAGCCAAGATGGGCGAGCCGGGAACTATGGCTACACCTTC. As protein: CASSQDGRAGNYGYTF. The chain employs TRBV4-1 and TRBJ1-2; D not resolved. Germline-derived CDR1 and CDR2 are MGHRA and YSYEKL. The CDR3 totals 16 residues. The ends were cut back, 0 bases at V and 2 bases at J, with 13 bases in the middle.